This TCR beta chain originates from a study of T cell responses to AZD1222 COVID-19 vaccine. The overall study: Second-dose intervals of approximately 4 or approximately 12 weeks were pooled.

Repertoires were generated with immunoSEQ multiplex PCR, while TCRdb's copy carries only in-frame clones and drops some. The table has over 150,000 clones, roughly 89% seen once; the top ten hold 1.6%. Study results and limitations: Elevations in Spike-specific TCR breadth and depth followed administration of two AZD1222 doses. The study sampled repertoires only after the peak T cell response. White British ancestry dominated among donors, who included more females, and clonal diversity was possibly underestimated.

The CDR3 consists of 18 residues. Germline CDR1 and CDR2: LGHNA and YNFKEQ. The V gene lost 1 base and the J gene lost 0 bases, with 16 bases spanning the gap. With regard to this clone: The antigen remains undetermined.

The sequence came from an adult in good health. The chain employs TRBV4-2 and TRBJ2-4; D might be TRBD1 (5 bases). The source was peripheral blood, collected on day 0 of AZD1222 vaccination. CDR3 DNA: TGTGCCAGCAGCCAAGGACTTGACAGATTTGTAGCCAAAAACATTCAGTACTTC. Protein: CASSQGLDRFVAKNIQYF.